These 24 T cell receptor beta chains share one sample of origin, sequenced in a study of T-cell reconstitution after alpha-beta-depleted transplantation in children. It was with unique molecular identifiers that the TCRbeta library was prepared. One entry per CDR3 protein results from TCRdb running MiXCR on the PCR reads. This repertoire shows approximately 240,000 distinct CDR3 sequences, 9.7% found once; its top ten account for less than 6%. Material: PBMCs from the stem cell graft donor, obtained from the stem cell graft. The receptors shown here come from a human donor who donated a stem cell graft to a child with SCID.

This clonotype showed up many times. CDR3 loop: CASSPRGLNQPQHF. CDR3 bases: TGTGCCAGCAGTCCCAGGGGACTCAATCAGCCCCAGCATTTT. The V call is TRBV12-3 or TRBV12-4, the J call TRBJ1-5; a weak D match, TRBD1 (6 bases). Deletions cut 5 bases from V and 3 bases from J, with 11 bases between. The CDR3 is 14 amino acids.

The chain combines TRBV6-9 with TRBJ2-5; D is undetermined. Trimming removed 5 bases at V and 2 bases at J, with 6 bases between. Germline V gene sequence: CDR1 MNHGY, CDR2 SVAAGI. The CDR3 is made up of 12 amino acids. This CDR3 reads CASSPQQETQYF. CDR3 DNA: TGTGCCAGCAGTCCGCAACAAGAGACCCAGTACTTC.

This clonotype came up many times. The chain links TRBV29-1 to TRBJ2-3; perhaps TRBD2 as D (7 bases). CDR1 is SQVTM, CDR2 ANQGSEA, per germline. Trimming stripped 7 bases from V and 1 base from J, with 15 bases between. The CDR3 loop spans 14 amino acids. The CDR3 DNA reads as TGCAGCGCCATCGGGGGGCAGGGCACAGATACGCAGTATTTT. This translates into CSAIGGQGTDTQYF.

This clonotype has a count of ten or more. CDR3 sequence reads: CASSQDRGSTEAFF. As DNA, the CDR3 is TGCGCCAGCAGCCAAGATCGGGGAAGCACTGAAGCTTTCTTT. V is TRBV4-1 and J is TRBJ1-1; the D is unclear. CDR3 size: 14 residues. Germline V gene lookup returns CDR1 MGHRA and CDR2 YSYEKL. The V end lost 0 bases, the J end lost 4 bases, and 9 bases lay between the germline ends.

V usage is TRBV28 and J usage is TRBJ2-5; TRBD1 agrees at 7 bases. With 5 bases clipped from V and 0 bases from J, the junction kept 12 bases outside the gene matches. Germline CDR1 is MDHEN and CDR2 is SYDVKM. The CDR3 is 17 amino acids. CDR3 coding DNA: TGTGCCAGCAGTGAAAACTCCGGGACAGATAACCAAGAGACCCAGTACTTC. Residues: CASSENSGTDNQETQYF.

This clonotype appeared many times. CDR3 nucleotide sequence: TGTGCCAGCTCTCGTAATAGCGGTGCGAACACCGGGGAGCTGTTTTTT. It translates to CASSRNSGANTGELFF. The rearrangement links TRBV11-2 to TRBJ2-2, with TRBD2 as a possible D gene (6 bases). CDR1 is SGHAT, CDR2 FQNNGV, per germline. Trimming left V 8 bases short and J 0 bases short, with 16 bases between. The CDR3 loop spans 16 amino acids.

At least ten counts were recorded for this clonotype. The chain couples TRBV11-2 to TRBJ2-5, with a possible D match to TRBD1 (5 bases). The CDR3 length is 21 residues. V was shortened by 1 base and J by 2 bases, with 29 bases between the two germline ends. CDR1 is SGHAT, CDR2 FQNNGV, per germline. As DNA, the CDR3 is TGTGCCAGCAGCTTAGGGGAAAGGGGAAGGGTATCCCTCTATATACAAGAGACCCAGTACTTC. Protein: CASSLGERGRVSLYIQETQYF.

This clonotype has ten or more counts. The chain is built from TRBV5-5 and TRBJ2-1; TRBD2 matches at 7 bases. The CDR3 has 15 amino acids. Germline loops: CDR1 SGHKS, CDR2 YYEKEE (reference sequence). After removal of 3 bases from V and 2 bases from J, the junction contained 5 bases not matched to a gene. CDR3 DNA: TGTGCCAGCAGCTGGGGGGGATCCCCCTACAATGAGCAGTTCTTC. Translating it yields CASSWGGSPYNEQFF.

This clonotype has a count of ten or more. This chain joins TRBV14 and TRBJ2-7, with D perhaps matching TRBD1 (6 bases). Germline V gene sequence: CDR1 SGHDN, CDR2 FVKESK. Deletions cut 4 bases from V and 2 bases from J, with 15 bases between. The CDR3 has 15 amino acids. The chain's CDR3 is CASSPGTLGAYEQYF. The CDR3 DNA reads TGTGCCAGCAGCCCCGGGACACTTGGGGCCTACGAGCAGTACTTC. The full variable domain, rest sourced from reference TRBV14 and TRBJ2-7, is EAGVTQFPSHSVIEKGQTVTLRCDPISGHDNLYWYRRVMGKEIKFLLHFVKESKQDESGMPNNRFLAERTGGTYSTLKVQPAELEDSGVYFCASSPGTLGAYEQYFGPGTRLTVT.

The sample holds many counts of this clonotype. This chain connects TRBV6-5 to TRBJ2-2; 9 bases fit TRBD1. J was trimmed by 4 bases and V by 4 bases; bases with no gene match: 7. This CDR3 spans 16 amino acids. The germline V gene encodes CDR1 MNHEY and CDR2 SVGAGI. As DNA, the CDR3 is TGTGCCAGCAGTTTTAGACAGGGGGTTGTCACCGGGGAGCTGTTTTTT. Translated, it gives CASSFRQGVVTGELFF.

This clonotype was detected many times. J is TRBJ2-7 and V is TRBV24-1; possible D gene TRBD1, 6 bases. The V gene's germline CDR1 is KGHDR and CDR2 SFDVKD. Deletions cut 6 bases from V and 3 bases from J, with 11 bases between. The CDR3 length is 13 residues. CDR3 in amino acids: CATSWGHSYEQYF. Here the CDR3 DNA reads TGTGCCACCAGTTGGGGGCACAGCTACGAGCAGTACTTC.

In its sample, this clonotype was seen a few times. This chain connects TRBV12-3 or TRBV12-4 to TRBJ1-1, with D unclear. V shed 5 bases and J shed 5 bases, with 12 bases lying between them. The CDR3 runs to 13 residues. The CDR3 here is CASSPGFGTEAFF. The CDR3 region has the DNA TGTGCCAGCAGTCCCGGCTTCGGGACTGAAGCTTTCTTT.

This clonotype was counted ten times or more. The chain combines TRBV2 with TRBJ2-3; 8 bases map to TRBD2. The CDR3 has 15 residues. Germline assignment: CDR1 SNHLY and CDR2 FYNNEI. The ends lost 7 bases at V and 7 bases at J; junction bases unmatched: 13. The CDR3 region has the DNA TGTGCCAGCATCGGCGGGCGGGGGGAGACTAATACGCAGTATTTT. Translation: CASIGGRGETNTQYF. Looking up the rest from reference TRBV2 and TRBJ2-3 gives the full variable domain: EPEVTQTPSHQVTQMGQEVILRCVPISNHLYFYWYRQILGQKVEFLVSFYNNEISEKSEIFDDQFSVERPDGSNFTLKIRSTKLEDSAMYFCASIGGRGETNTQYFGPGTRLTVL.

As to this clonotype: This could be a read error, since a much larger clone is one nucleotide away. The chain joins TRBV9 to TRBJ2-7, with D uncertain. Germline V CDR1 and CDR2: SGDLS, YYNGEE. This CDR3 comprises 13 residues. The chain's CDR3 is CASSGGSKSEQSF. CDR3 DNA: TGTGCCAGCAGCGGGGGATCAAAGAGCGAGCAGTCCTTC.

This clonotype was recorded many times. The J gene is TRBJ2-7, the V gene TRBV29-1; TRBD2 might be the D (6 bases). Germline V gives CDR1 SQVTM, CDR2 ANQGSEA. The V end was cut by 7 bases, the J end by 3 bases, with 16 bases between. CDR3 size: 13 residues. In nucleotides, the CDR3 is TGCAGCGCTGCCCCAAGGCGGGACTACGAGCAGTACTTC. It translates to CSAAPRRDYEQYF.

This clonotype occurred many times. The V call is TRBV5-1, the J call TRBJ1-2; D call uncertain. Trimming pared 3 bases from V and 4 bases from J, leaving 10 bases between. This CDR3 is built from 13 residues. From germline, CDR1 is SGHRS and CDR2 YFSETQ. The CDR3 is CASSSMSLYGYTF. The DNA for the CDR3 is TGCGCCAGCAGCTCAATGTCCCTCTATGGCTACACCTTC.

This clonotype was detected many times. The chain is built from TRBV3-1 and TRBJ2-1; D remains unclear. The CDR3 sequence is 13 residues long. Germline V gene sequence: CDR1 LGHDT, CDR2 YNNKEL (reference sequence). Trimming shortened V by 0 bases and J by 8 bases, and 8 bases separated the two germline ends. For the CDR3, the DNA is TGTGCCAGCAGCCAAGATAGTATTTATGAGCAGTTCTTC. Protein sequence: CASSQDSIYEQFF.

This clonotype has ten or more counts. This chain uses TRBV6-5 with TRBJ2-7; no firm D call. The V and J ends lost 8 bases and 1 base respectively, with 18 bases between them. This CDR3 spans 15 amino acids. The germline V gene has CDR1 MNHEY and CDR2 SVGAGI. The chain's CDR3 is CASHRTGRRSYEQYF. The CDR3 DNA follows: TGTGCCAGCCACCGTACCGGCAGGCGATCCTACGAGCAGTACTTC.

This chain connects TRBV6-2 or TRBV6-3 to TRBJ1-3, with D tentatively TRBD1 (5 bases). Per germline, CDR1 MNHEY and CDR2 SVGEGT. The V gene lost 6 bases and the J gene lost 0 bases, with 12 bases spanning the gap. The CDR3 is made up of 15 amino acids. The CDR3 sequence is CASSRGGRSGNTIYF. CDR3 DNA sequence: TGTGCCAGCAGCCGCGGGGGACGCTCTGGAAACACCATATATTTT.

This clonotype showed up many times. This chain connects TRBV5-8 to TRBJ2-7; no firm D call. Trimming removed 4 bases at V and 6 bases at J, with 17 bases between. Looked up from germline, CDR1 is SGHTS and CDR2 is YDEGEE. This CDR3 region has 14 residues. In nucleotides, the CDR3 is TGTGCCAGCAGCAGAGCTAAGGCGGTAGGCGAGCAGTACTTC. The encoded protein is CASSRAKAVGEQYF.

This clonotype has at least ten counts. V gene TRBV7-6 combines with J gene TRBJ2-1; 9 nucleotides agree with TRBD1. CDR3 length equals 16 residues. The J segment lost 2 bases and the V segment lost 0 bases, leaving 2 bases of the junction unmatched. CDR1 SGHVS and CDR2 FNYEAQ come from the germline V gene. CDR3 in DNA: TGTGCCAGCAGCTTAGCGGACAGGGGCCCCTACAATGAGCAGTTCTTC. It codes for CASSLADRGPYNEQFF.

The table lists this clonotype with many counts. The rearrangement uses TRBV5-5 and TRBJ2-3; D perhaps matches TRBD1 (6 bases). Germline assignment: CDR1 SGHKS and CDR2 YYEKEE (reference sequence). Trimming pared 2 bases from V and 3 bases from J, leaving 13 bases between. The CDR3 totals 15 residues. The CDR3 sequence: CASSFDRWSTDTQYF. The CDR3 bases are TGTGCCAGCAGCTTTGACAGGTGGTCTACAGATACGCAGTATTTT.

This clonotype was recorded once. CDR3 DNA sequence: TGCGCCAGCGGCAGAGGTAGTGGCTACGGCTACACCTTC. This translates into CASGRGSGYGYTF. The chain recombines TRBV5-1 with TRBJ1-2; no definite D call. The V gene's germline CDR1 is SGHRS and CDR2 YFSETQ. V was cut by 7 bases and J by 8 bases, with 18 bases left in between. This CDR3 is built from 13 residues.

At least ten counts were recorded for this clonotype. V gene TRBV6-5 combines with J gene TRBJ1-3; a possible D gene is TRBD1 (6 bases). V dropped 6 bases and J dropped 0 bases, with 21 bases sitting between them. The CDR3 contains 18 residues. Germline V CDR1 and CDR2: MNHEY, SVGAGI. CDR3 nucleotides: TGTGCCAGCAGACCAGCTCCAGGGGTCCTAAGCTCTGGAAACACCATATATTTT. Translated: CASRPAPGVLSSGNTIYF.